This TCR beta chain derives from a study of T cell repertoires in cytomegalovirus infection. Findings and limits, study-wide: HLA-C-restricted, CMV-specific TCR beta clonotypes were dominant ex vivo.

The CDR3 extends over 14 amino acids. V lost 7 bases and J lost 2; bases outside the gene matches: 7. Per germline, CDR1 ENHRY and CDR2 SYGVKD. Only a few counts were recorded for this clonotype. The antigen is undetermined. TCRdb recomputed calls from the reads with MiXCR, one row per CDR3 protein. The sample yields 200,000 or so distinct CDR3 sequences, about 40% seen once. This sequence joins TRBV10-3 and TRBJ2-7; 8 bases match TRBD1. The clonotype was recovered from a human donor in good health (CMV status not recorded). Some clones in this sample may be carry-over from other donors' samples. The input for sequencing was CD8+ T cells from cultured PBMCs, taken from culture after CMV antigen stimulation. CDR3 loop: CAIKRGTGAYEQYF. The CDR3 DNA sequence: TGTGCCATCAAGAGGGGGACAGGTGCCTACGAGCAGTACTTC.